One and the same sample provided the 17 T cell receptor beta chains below, sequenced in a study of cytomegalovirus exposure and HLA in healthy donors. The PCR employed 60 Vbeta primers together with 13 Jbeta primers. TCRdb's copy holds only in-frame clones and misses some; the assay was immunoSEQ multiplex PCR. The table lists 200,000 or so clones, about four fifths of them singletons, with around 0.24% in the top ten. The specimen was PBMCs. These TCRs come from a boy aged 10-17 years in good health and CMV-seronegative.

This clone was picked up a small number of times. This chain joins TRBV11-3 and TRBJ1-5; D not certain. The germline V gene has CDR1 SGHNT and CDR2 YENEEA. The germline V and J ends were trimmed by 8 bases and 5 bases, with 13 bases remaining between them. The CDR3 runs 13 residues. As DNA, the CDR3 is TGTGCCAGCCGAATACCACAACATCAGCCCCAGCATTTT. Its translation is CASRIPQHQPQHF.

The rearrangement uses TRBV6-4 and TRBJ1-1; possibly TRBD1 for D (5 bases). This CDR3 has 13 amino acids. Germline values: CDR1 MRHNA, CDR2 SNTAGT. With 4 bases removed from V and 7 bases from J, the gap between germline ends came to 13 bases. The chain's CDR3 is CASSGGPLGEAFF. The CDR3 DNA follows: TGTGCCAGCAGTGGGGGCCCTCTAGGTGAAGCTTTCTTT.

This clone appeared a few times. The CDR3 region is CASRLKENTEAFF. DNA of the CDR3: TGCGCCAGCAGACTTAAAGAGAACACTGAAGCTTTCTTT. The chain carries TRBV4-1 and TRBJ1-1; D gene uncertain. The CDR3 sequence is 13 residues long. The V end lost 6 bases, the J end lost 1 base, and 9 bases lay between the germline ends. CDR1 is MGHRA, CDR2 YSYEKL, per germline.

This clone was detected a few times. The V call is TRBV5-1, the J call TRBJ1-2; 12 bases fit TRBD1. Per the germline V gene, CDR1 is SGHRS and CDR2 is YFSETQ. The CDR3 contains 17 residues. The J segment lost 8 bases and the V segment lost 3 bases, leaving 14 bases of the junction unmatched. This CDR3 reads CASSYTQDGTGGRGYTF. The CDR3 bases are TGCGCCAGCAGCTATACTCAGGACGGGACAGGGGGCAGGGGCTACACCTTC. The whole variable domain, remainder taken from reference TRBV5-1 and TRBJ1-2, is KAGVTQTPRYLIKTRGQQVTLSCSPISGHRSVSWYQQTPGQGLQFLFEYFSETQRNKGNFPGRFSGRQFSNSRSEMNVSTLELGDSALYLCASSYTQDGTGGRGYTFGSGTRLTVV.

The V call is TRBV9, the J call TRBJ1-2; D not certain. Germline CDR1 and CDR2: SGDLS and YYNGEE. This CDR3 is built from 15 residues. The germline V and J ends were trimmed by 0 bases and 0 bases, with 9 bases remaining between them. Written as DNA, the CDR3 is TGTGCCAGCAGCGTAGGCGAGAGAGCTAACTATGGCTACACCTTC. It yields the protein CASSVGERANYGYTF.

This chain links TRBV6-6 with TRBJ2-7; 11 bases match TRBD2. Per the germline V gene, CDR1 is MNHNY and CDR2 is SVGAGI (reference sequence). The CDR3 is made up of 16 amino acids. With 5 bases clipped from V and 6 bases from J, the junction kept 12 bases outside the gene matches. CDR3 in DNA: TGTGCCAGCAGTACCCGGGGACTAGCGGAGACGGGCGAGCAGTACTTC. Encoded protein: CASSTRGLAETGEQYF.

The rearrangement links TRBV7-9 to TRBJ2-7, with a tentative D call TRBD2 (6 bases). V was trimmed by 6 bases and J by 4 bases, leaving 16 bases between them. This CDR3 contains 14 residues. Germline CDR1 is SEHNR and CDR2 is FQNEAQ (reference sequence). Here the CDR3 reads CASSFTGSGYEQYF. The DNA for the CDR3 is TGTGCCAGCAGTTTTACAGGAAGCGGGTACGAGCAGTACTTC.

This clone was found a few times. The V call is TRBV6-1, the J call TRBJ1-1; D is uncertain. The V end was cut by 7 bases, the J end by 5 bases, with 11 bases between. CDR3 length: 12 amino acids. The germline CDR1 and CDR2 sequences are MNHNS and SASEGT. The CDR3 region has the DNA TGTGCCAGCACGTTTGGGAGGACTGAAGCTTTCTTT. Its translation is CASTFGRTEAFF.

The V gene is TRBV5-6, the J gene TRBJ1-2, with 7 bases that match TRBD1. Germline loops: CDR1 SGHDT, CDR2 YYEEEE. The CDR3 loop spans 16 amino acids. Germline trimming cut 0 bases from V and 2 bases from J; bases unmatched to any gene: 7. CDR3 region: CASSLETGKPNYGYTF. The CDR3 DNA is TGTGCCAGCAGCTTGGAGACAGGGAAACCAAACTATGGCTACACCTTC.

In its sample, this clone was seen a few times. The rearrangement uses TRBV6-1 and TRBJ1-3, with D uncertain. The CDR3 is 13 residues long. Germline CDR1 is MNHNS and CDR2 is SASEGT. The V gene lost 6 bases and the J gene lost 2 bases, with 8 bases spanning the gap. CDR3 sequence: CASSTATGNTIYF. CDR3 coding DNA: TGTGCCAGCAGCACAGCCACTGGAAACACCATATATTTT.

The CDR3 protein is CAWSEGHNQPQHF. Here the CDR3 DNA reads TGTGCCTGGAGTGAAGGACATAATCAGCCCCAGCATTTT. The V gene is TRBV30, the J gene TRBJ1-5; D perhaps matches TRBD1 (5 bases). Trimming cost V 1 base and J 4 bases, with 8 bases left between them. CDR3 size: 13 residues. Germline lookup yields CDR1 GTSNPN and CDR2 SVGIG (reference sequence).

The V and J genes are TRBV5-1 and TRBJ1-1; D gene uncertain. CDR3 length equals 12 residues. Germline CDR1 reads SGHRS; CDR2 reads YFSETQ. V was pared by 0 bases and J by 8 bases, with 8 bases between. The CDR3 spells CASSLVSTEAFF. The CDR3 DNA reads TGCGCCAGCAGCTTGGTCAGTACCGAAGCTTTCTTT.

This clone appeared once. The chain employs TRBV7-3 and TRBJ1-1; D might be TRBD1 (5 bases). CDR3 length: 14 amino acids. V gave up 5 bases and J gave up 6 bases, with 16 bases separating them. In germline, CDR1 is SGHTA, CDR2 FQGTGA. The CDR3 region is CASSPQPGSSEAFF. The CDR3 DNA is TGTGCCAGCAGCCCCCAACCAGGGTCCTCTGAAGCTTTCTTT. The variable domain in full, completed from reference TRBV7-3 and TRBJ1-1, reads GAGVSQTPSNKVTEKGKYVELRCDPISGHTALYWYRQSLGQGPEFLIYFQGTGAADDSGLPNDRFFAVRPEGSVSTLKIQRTERGDSAVYLCASSPQPGSSEAFFGQGTRLTVV.

Comments on this clone: The junction does not match germline at one end; this may be a read error. This rearrangement joins TRBV9 to TRBJ2-5; no clear D gene. Germline V gene data show CDR1 as SGDLS and CDR2 as YYNGEE. The CDR3 contains 13 residues. CDR3 bases: TGTACCAGCAGCGTAGATATACAAGAGACCCAGTACTTC. This encodes CTSSVDIQETQYF.

This clone appeared once. The chain couples TRBV27 to TRBJ2-7, with 9 positions matching TRBD2. There are 16 residues in the CDR3. Germline loops: CDR1 MNHEY, CDR2 SMNVEV (reference sequence). V gave up 4 bases and J gave up 3 bases; unmatched junction bases: 10. DNA of the CDR3: TGTGCCAGCAGTTACCAGACTAGCGGAAGTTTCTACGAGCAGTACTTC. Protein sequence: CASSYQTSGSFYEQYF.

The rearrangement links TRBV6-6 to TRBJ1-5, with TRBD1 as a possible D gene (6 bases). The CDR3 is 15 residues long. Between the trimmed V and J ends, which lost 2 bases and 7 bases, there was a span of 15 bases. Germline CDR1 is MNHNY and CDR2 is SVGAGI (reference sequence). The CDR3 DNA reads as TGTGCCAGCAGTTACGACGGTCCGAGGGGGCAGCCCCAGCATTTT. Translating it yields CASSYDGPRGQPQHF.

The chain links TRBV6-1 to TRBJ2-3; D possibly corresponds to TRBD1 (6 bases). Trimming removed 4 bases at V and 2 bases at J, with 16 bases between. Germline CDR1 reads MNHNS; CDR2 reads SASEGT. CDR3 length equals 16 residues. CDR3 bases: TGTGCCAGCAGTGGAGGGACATCTTTCAACACAGATACGCAGTATTTT. Its protein is CASSGGTSFNTDTQYF.